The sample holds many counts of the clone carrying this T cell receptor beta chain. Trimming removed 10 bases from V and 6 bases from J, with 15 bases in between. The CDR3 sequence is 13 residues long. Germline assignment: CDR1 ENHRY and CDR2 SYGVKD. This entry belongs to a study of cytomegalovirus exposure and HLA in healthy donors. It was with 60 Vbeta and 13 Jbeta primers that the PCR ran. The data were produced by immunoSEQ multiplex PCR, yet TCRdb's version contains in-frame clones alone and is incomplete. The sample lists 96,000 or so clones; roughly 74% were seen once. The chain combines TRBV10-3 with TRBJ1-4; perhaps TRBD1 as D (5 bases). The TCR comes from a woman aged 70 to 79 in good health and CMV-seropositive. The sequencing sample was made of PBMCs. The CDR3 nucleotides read TGTGCCACTGCGGGGGTCGCTGATGAAAAACTGTTTTTT. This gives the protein CATAGVADEKLFF.